Presented here are 16 T cell receptor beta chains from one specimen sequenced in a study of T cell clones after liver transplantation. Clones were read by immunoSEQ multiplex PCR, and TCRdb kept only the in-frame ones, dropping some. The sample has some 59,000 clones, under 85% seen once. The sample consisted of CD4+ T cells from blood, taken at the 22-month timepoint. The receptors were gathered from a human patient who received a liver transplant. Some T cells may be provided by the graft donor.

The V call is TRBV7-9, the J call TRBJ1-3; the match to TRBD1 covers 7 bases. This CDR3 comprises 13 residues. With V trimmed by 8 bases and J by 1 base, 2 bases remained unmatched. Germline V gene lookup returns CDR1 SEHNR and CDR2 FQNEAQ (reference sequence). The CDR3 coding sequence is TGTGCCAGCGCGACAGGGTCTGGAAACACCATATATTTT. Its protein product is CASATGSGNTIYF.

The chain couples TRBV11-2 to TRBJ2-1; D possibly corresponds to TRBD2 (7 bases). The CDR3 extends over 17 amino acids. Germline CDR1 and CDR2: SGHAT and FQNNGV. V shed 3 bases and J shed 8 bases, with 23 bases lying between them. The CDR3 sequence: CASSFRGASNLGDEQFF. The CDR3 DNA follows: TGTGCCAGCAGCTTCCGGGGGGCCAGCAACCTTGGGGATGAGCAGTTCTTC. Together with reference TRBV11-2 and TRBJ2-1, the CDR3 gives the full variable domain: EAGVAQSPRYKIIEKRQSVAFWCNPISGHATLYWYQQILGQGPKLLIQFQNNGVVDDSQLPKDRFSAERLKGVDSTLKIQPAKLEDSAVYLCASSFRGASNLGDEQFFGPGTRLTVL.

CDR3: CASSRGQNYGYTF. CDR3 nucleotide sequence: TGTGCCAGCAGCCGCGGACAGAACTATGGCTACACCTTC. The rearrangement uses TRBV6-5 and TRBJ1-2, with TRBD1 as a possible D gene (6 bases). V lost 6 bases, J lost 2 bases, and 10 bases lay in between. Looked up from germline, CDR1 is MNHEY and CDR2 is SVGAGI. This CDR3 region has 13 residues.

The chain links TRBV7-2 to TRBJ2-7; D gene unclear. Germline CDR1 is SGHTA and CDR2 is FQGNSA. The CDR3 contains 14 residues. With 8 bases removed from V and 5 bases from J, the gap between germline ends came to 19 bases. The DNA for the CDR3 is TGTGCCAGCCGCCTGAACACCAATAACCACGAGCAGTACTTC. This translates into CASRLNTNNHEQYF.

This chain links TRBV18 with TRBJ1-6; D gene unclear. The ends were cut back, 3 bases at V and 7 bases at J, with 7 bases in the middle. Germline CDR1 is KGHSH and CDR2 is LQKENI. The CDR3 is made up of 13 amino acids. CDR3 nucleotide sequence: TGTGCCAGCTCACCTTCAGTAAATTCACCCCTCCACTTT. This translates into CASSPSVNSPLHF. The whole variable domain, remainder taken from reference TRBV18 and TRBJ1-6, is NAGVMQNPRHLVRRRGQEARLRCSPMKGHSHVYWYRQLPEEGLKFMVYLQKENIIDESGMPKERFSAEFPKEGPSILRIQQVVRGDSAAYFCASSPSVNSPLHFGNGTRLTVT.

The V and J genes are TRBV6-5 and TRBJ1-1; D call uncertain. The CDR3 extends over 12 amino acids. Germline CDR1 MNHEY, CDR2 SVGAGI. V was shortened by 5 bases and J by 1 base, with 5 bases between the two germline ends. This chain's CDR3 is CASSRQNTEAFF. As DNA, the CDR3 is TGTGCCAGCAGTCGACAGAACACTGAAGCTTTCTTT.

This clone showed up just a few times. This chain uses TRBV16 with TRBJ2-7; 9 nucleotides agree with TRBD1. Losses at the gene ends were 4 bases for V and 5 bases for J; bases not matched to a gene: 9. Germline V lookup: CDR1 KGHSY, CDR2 FQNENV. This CDR3 is 15 amino acids long. CDR3 nucleotide sequence: TGTGCCAGCAGCCCCAGGGGACAGGGTATCCACGAGCAGTACTTC. Translation gives CASSPRGQGIHEQYF.

The chain's CDR3 is CASSQLGQGARGYTF. CDR3 bases: TGTGCCAGCAGTCAACTTGGACAGGGGGCAAGAGGCTACACCTTC. The V gene is TRBV7-9, the J gene TRBJ1-2; TRBD1 matches at 11 bases. Germline CDR1 reads SEHNR; CDR2 reads FQNEAQ (reference sequence). The CDR3 extends over 15 amino acids. The ends lost 6 bases at V and 8 bases at J; junction bases unmatched: 11.

V usage is TRBV28 and J usage is TRBJ2-4; 10 bases agree with TRBD1. The germline gives CDR1 MDHEN, CDR2 SYDVKM. CDR3 length: 16 residues. The J segment lost 2 bases and the V segment lost 3 bases, leaving 4 bases of the junction unmatched. The CDR3 loop reads CASSLGTGASKNIQYF. CDR3 coding DNA: TGTGCCAGCAGTTTGGGGACAGGGGCTTCCAAAAACATTCAGTACTTC.

This clone was seen a handful of times. The rearrangement links TRBV29-1 to TRBJ2-7, with TRBD1 matching over 8 bases. The CDR3 spans 15 residues. The V segment lost 1 base and the J segment 1 base; nucleotides outside the gene matches: 6. Per germline, CDR1 SQVTM and CDR2 ANQGSEA. In DNA form, the CDR3 reads TGCAGCGTTGAAGTATATCGGGACAGGTCCTACGAGCAGTACTTC. Amino acids: CSVEVYRDRSYEQYF.

This clone came up a few times. The chain is built from TRBV30 and TRBJ1-6, with D uncertain. Between the trimmed V and J ends, which lost 0 bases and 9 bases, there was a span of 3 bases. The CDR3 has 11 amino acids. Per the germline V gene, CDR1 is GTSNPN and CDR2 is SVGIG (reference sequence). CDR3 in DNA: TGTGCCTGGAGTGTACGTTCACCCCTCCACTTT. Translation: CAWSVRSPLHF.

This chain uses TRBV6-4 with TRBJ1-1; D perhaps matches TRBD1 (5 bases). CDR1 is MRHNA, CDR2 SNTAGT, per germline. The CDR3 is 14 residues long. The V end was cut by 0 bases, the J end by 4 bases, with 9 bases between. The CDR3, as DNA: TGTGCCAGCAGTGACTCTGCCGGGACCACTGAAGCTTTCTTT. This encodes CASSDSAGTTEAFF.

This clone was seen ten or more times. The chain employs TRBV7-8 and TRBJ2-1; a weak D match, TRBD2 (5 bases). Per the germline V gene, CDR1 is SGHVS and CDR2 is FQNEAQ. V dropped 5 bases and J dropped 12 bases, with 14 bases sitting between them. CDR3 length: 12 residues. CDR3 nucleotides: TGTGCCAGCAGCCCCGGACTGTTGGGGCAGTTCTTC. This sequence encodes CASSPGLLGQFF.

The chain joins TRBV6-4 to TRBJ2-3, with 12 bases fitting TRBD2. The CDR3 covers 16 residues. Per germline, CDR1 MRHNA and CDR2 SNTAGT. V shed 3 bases, J shed 1 base, and the junction held 2 bases outside the gene matches. DNA for the CDR3: TGTGCCAGCAGTGAACTAGCGGGGGGAGGCACAGATACGCAGTATTTT. The encoded protein is CASSELAGGGTDTQYF.

This clone was recorded only once. The rearrangement joins TRBV5-1 to TRBJ2-2; 8 nucleotides match TRBD1. V trimming: 5 bases; J trimming: 0 bases; junction bases outside the gene matches: 3. From germline, CDR1 is SGHRS and CDR2 YFSETQ. This CDR3 comprises 15 residues. The CDR3, as DNA: TGCGCCAGCAGACTGGGACAGGCGAACACCGGGGAGCTGTTTTTT. Translating gives CASRLGQANTGELFF. Filled out from reference TRBV5-1 and TRBJ2-2, the complete variable domain reads KAGVTQTPRYLIKTRGQQVTLSCSPISGHRSVSWYQQTPGQGLQFLFEYFSETQRNKGNFPGRFSGRQFSNSRSEMNVSTLELGDSALYLCASRLGQANTGELFFGEGSRLTVL.

V and J are TRBV2 and TRBJ2-5; TRBD1 aligns across 10 bases. The CDR3 has 15 amino acids. J was trimmed by 7 bases and V by 6 bases; bases with no gene match: 11. Looked up from germline, CDR1 is SNHLY and CDR2 is FYNNEI. The CDR3 here is CASSLGQGRGGTQYF. In DNA form, the CDR3 reads TGTGCCAGCAGCTTGGGACAGGGGCGCGGGGGGACCCAGTACTTC.